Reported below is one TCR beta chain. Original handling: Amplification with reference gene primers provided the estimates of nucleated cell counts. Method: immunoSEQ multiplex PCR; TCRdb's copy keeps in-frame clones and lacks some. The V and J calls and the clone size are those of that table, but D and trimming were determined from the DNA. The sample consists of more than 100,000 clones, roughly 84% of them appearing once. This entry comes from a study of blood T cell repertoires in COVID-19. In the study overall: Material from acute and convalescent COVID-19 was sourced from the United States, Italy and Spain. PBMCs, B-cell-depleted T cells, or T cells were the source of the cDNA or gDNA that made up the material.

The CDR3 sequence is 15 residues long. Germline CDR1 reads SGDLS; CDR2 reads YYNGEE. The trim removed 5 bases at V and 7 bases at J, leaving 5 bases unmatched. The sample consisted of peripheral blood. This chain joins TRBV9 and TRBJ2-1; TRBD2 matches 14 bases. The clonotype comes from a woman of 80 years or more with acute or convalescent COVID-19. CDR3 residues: CASSAGLAGGNEQFF. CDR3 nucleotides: TGTGCCAGCAGTGCAGGACTAGCGGGGGGAAATGAGCAGTTCTTC.